This TCR beta chain originates from a study of identical twins. TCRdb re-called the 5' RACE reads with MiXCR, one entry per CDR3 protein. This table has roughly 470,000 distinct CDR3 sequences, over 11% appearing once. This clonotype was seen only a few times. Its cognate antigen is unknown. Study outcomes and limitations: In monozygotic twins, models underestimated the sharing of out-of-frame TCR alpha. High-abundance cord blood beta clonotypes had fewer insertions; memory repertoires showed none. Invariant cells of the MAIT and iNKT types might have partly distorted the zero-insertion analyses.

Deletions cut 8 bases from V and 4 bases from J, with 17 bases between. Germline V CDR1 and CDR2: SNHLY, FYNNEI. This CDR3 is built from 15 residues. These data were also reused for a study on yellow fever vaccine responses in identical twins.

The TCR was taken from a woman in her late teens or twenties in good health. This chain connects TRBV2 to TRBJ2-2, with D unresolved. The source material was CD4+ T cells sorted from blood. This chain's CDR3 is CASLLRPVATGELFF. CDR3 DNA: TGTGCCAGCTTATTAAGACCCGTGGCCACCGGGGAGCTGTTTTTT.